The 10 T cell receptor beta chains presented below share a single source sample, sequenced in a study of cytomegalovirus exposure and HLA in healthy donors. This PCR relied on a set of 60 Vbeta primers and 13 Jbeta primers. Repertoires were generated with immunoSEQ multiplex PCR, while TCRdb's copy carries only in-frame clones and drops some. The table has 100,000 to 120,000 clones, 82% seen once. The sample consisted of PBMCs. The receptors shown here come from a woman aged 18-29 years in good health and CMV-seronegative.

The CDR3 nucleotides read TGTGCCAGTAGTATTCGTACAGTTGATGGCTACACCTTC. This sequence encodes CASSIRTVDGYTF. The gene calls are TRBV19 and TRBJ1-2; unclear D gene. The V end lost 3 bases, the J end lost 6 bases, and 11 bases lay between the germline ends. In germline, CDR1 is LNHDA, CDR2 SQIVND (reference sequence). The CDR3 has 13 amino acids. The variable domain in full, completed from reference TRBV19 and TRBJ1-2, reads DGGITQSPKYLFRKEGQNVTLSCEQNLNHDAMYWYRQDPGQGLRLIYYSQIVNDFQKGDIAEGYSVSREKKESFPLTVTSAQKNPTAFYLCASSIRTVDGYTFGSGTRLTVV.

About this clone: The junction shows a germline mismatch at one end, possibly a read error. This chain uses TRBV5-8 with TRBJ1-5, with D unclear. The CDR3 is made up of 13 amino acids. CDR1 and CDR2 from the germline V gene are SGHTS and YDEGEE. CDR3 in DNA: TGTGCCAGCAGCTTAAGTAGCGATCAGCCCCAGCATTTT. This translates into CASSLSSDQPQHF.

The CDR3 loop is CASSYRDYLDTQYF. The DNA for the CDR3 is TGTGCCAGCAGCTACCGGGACTACCTAGATACGCAGTATTTT. This chain links TRBV5-5 with TRBJ2-3; 7 positions agree with TRBD2. Germline lookup yields CDR1 SGHKS and CDR2 YYEKEE (reference sequence). J was trimmed by 5 bases and V by 3 bases; bases with no gene match: 6. The CDR3 spans 14 residues.

CDR3 nucleotide sequence: TGTGCCAGCAGTAAACTAGCGGGAGTATCAGGAGAGACCCAGTACTTC. Protein sequence: CASSKLAGVSGETQYF. The chain couples TRBV27 to TRBJ2-5, with 11 bases that match TRBD2. Germline V gene lookup returns CDR1 MNHEY and CDR2 SMNVEV (reference sequence). The CDR3 consists of 16 residues. Trimming took 5 bases from V and 4 from J; bases not matched to a gene: 9.

This chain connects TRBV7-2 to TRBJ1-2; TRBD1 matches 8 bases. Germline-derived CDR1 and CDR2 are SGHTA and FQGNSA. The CDR3 runs to 15 residues. J gave up 3 bases and V 4 bases, and 7 bases lay outside the gene matches. In DNA form, the CDR3 reads TGTGCCAGCAGCTCCCCGGGACAGGACCACTATGGCTACACCTTC. Translation gives CASSSPGQDHYGYTF.

This clone was counted a single time. J is TRBJ2-5 and V is TRBV18; 11 bases agree with TRBD2. Germline CDR1 is KGHSH and CDR2 is LQKENI. The V and J ends lost 3 bases and 3 bases, in that order; junction bases with no gene match: 3. The CDR3 consists of 15 residues. In nucleotides, the CDR3 is TGTGCCAGCTCACCGTCGGGACTAGCGGAAGAGACCCAGTACTTC. This codes for CASSPSGLAEETQYF.

In DNA, the CDR3 is TGCGCCAGCAGCGGGGGGACAGGCTATAATGAAAAACTGTTTTTT. Protein sequence: CASSGGTGYNEKLFF. This chain joins TRBV5-1 and TRBJ1-4; 8 bases fit TRBD1. V lost 4 bases to trimming and J lost 4 bases; unmatched junction nucleotides: 6. The length of the CDR3 is 15 residues. CDR1 and CDR2 from the germline V gene are SGHRS and YFSETQ.

The V call is TRBV28, the J call TRBJ2-7; TRBD1 matches at 7 bases. J lost 2 bases, V lost 4 bases, and 8 bases had no gene match. The CDR3 is made up of 15 amino acids. The germline V gene has CDR1 MDHEN and CDR2 SYDVKM. The chain's CDR3 is CASSSPGGQTYEQYV. For the CDR3, the DNA is TGTGCCAGCAGTTCCCCTGGGGGACAGACCTACGAGCAGTACGTC.

The chain carries TRBV2 and TRBJ2-3; 10 positions agree with TRBD2. Germline CDR1 reads SNHLY; CDR2 reads FYNNEI. CDR3 size: 14 residues. V lost 7 bases, J lost 2 bases, and 3 bases stayed unmatched. Here the CDR3 reads CASKLAGTTDTQYF. The CDR3 DNA reads TGTGCCAGCAAACTAGCGGGGACCACAGATACGCAGTATTTT.

This chain connects TRBV7-2 to TRBJ1-1, with no clear D. Germline V lookup: CDR1 SGHTA, CDR2 FQGNSA. V was trimmed by 7 bases and J by 1 base, leaving 13 bases between them. CDR3 length: 14 amino acids. Written as DNA, the CDR3 is TGTGCCAGCATCAGAGGGAGGTCGAACACTGAAGCTTTCTTT. Translation gives CASIRGRSNTEAFF.